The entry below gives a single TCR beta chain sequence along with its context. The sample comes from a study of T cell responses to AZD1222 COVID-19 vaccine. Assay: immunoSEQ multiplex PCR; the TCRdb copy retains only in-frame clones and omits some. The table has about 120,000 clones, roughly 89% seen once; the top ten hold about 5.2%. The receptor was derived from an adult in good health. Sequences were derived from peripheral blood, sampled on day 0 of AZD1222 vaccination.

The CDR3 bases are TGCGCCAGCAGCCAAGGGAGCCTGCCCGGTGAGACCCAGTACTTC. Encoded protein: CASSQGSLPGETQYF. V is TRBV4-1 and J is TRBJ2-5; no reliable D call. There are 15 residues in the CDR3. V was cut by 1 base and J by 5 bases, with 14 bases left in between. The germline gives CDR1 MGHRA, CDR2 YSYEKL.